A single sample is the source of the 22 T cell receptor beta chains below, sequenced in a study of cytomegalovirus exposure and HLA in healthy donors. The PCR was carried out with 60 Vbeta primers and 13 Jbeta primers. TCRdb's table, derived via immunoSEQ multiplex PCR, lists solely in-frame clones and lacks some. Altogether about 140,000 clones are present, approximately 80% being singletons, with the ten largest covering roughly 2.4%. Sample: PBMCs. The source of these receptors is a woman younger than 30 in good health and CMV-seropositive.

This clone was counted once. This chain links TRBV10-2 with TRBJ2-7; 7 bases align to TRBD2. CDR1 is WSHSY, CDR2 SAAADI, per germline. Unmatched junction bases numbered 4, after V lost 5 bases and J lost 3 bases. The CDR3 is 13 residues long. The CDR3 loop is CASSSTSYYEQYF. CDR3 bases: TGCGCCAGCAGTTCGACTAGCTACTACGAGCAGTACTTC.

V usage is TRBV7-2 and J usage is TRBJ1-1, with D unclear. Germline loops: CDR1 SGHTA, CDR2 FQGNSA. This CDR3 spans 14 amino acids. Trimming removed 1 base from V and 4 bases from J, with 10 bases in between. The CDR3, as DNA: TGTGCCAGCAGCTTAGGGGCCGCGAGCACTGAAGCTTTCTTT. Protein: CASSLGAASTEAFF.

This chain connects TRBV4-1 to TRBJ2-5; D remains unclear. The last part of the DNA fits TRBJ2-7 better; the J call may be wrong. Per germline, CDR1 MGHRA and CDR2 YSYEKL. This CDR3 contains 14 residues. DNA for the CDR3: TGCGCCAGCAGCCCAATCTTCCTCACCTACGAGCAGTACTTC. This encodes CASSPIFLTYEQYF.

The chain has TRBV6-1 and TRBJ2-2; 8 bases are a match to TRBD1. Germline CDR1 and CDR2: MNHNS and SASEGT. This CDR3 is 15 amino acids long. V was pared by 4 bases and J by 5 bases, with 6 bases of the junction left unmatched. DNA for the CDR3: TGTGCCAGCAGTGGGGGACAGGTCCTAACCGGGGAGCTGTTTTTT. Translated: CASSGGQVLTGELFF.

The chain has TRBV7-8 and TRBJ1-3, with D maybe TRBD1 (6 bases). V lost 1 base to trimming and J lost 2 bases, with 18 bases between them. The CDR3 length is 18 residues. Germline V gives CDR1 SGHVS, CDR2 FQNEAQ. The CDR3 spells CASSLVRTGQIAGNTIYF. DNA for the CDR3: TGTGCCAGCAGCTTAGTTCGTACCGGACAGATCGCTGGAAACACCATATATTTT.

The genes are TRBV7-2 and TRBJ1-6; D may be TRBD1 (5 bases). The V gene's germline CDR1 is SGHTA and CDR2 FQGNSA. The length of the CDR3 is 19 residues. Trimming took 0 bases from V and 0 from J, leaving 15 bases between them. The CDR3: CASSLATWGLSSYNSPLHF. CDR3 nucleotides: TGTGCCAGCAGCTTAGCCACTTGGGGCCTGAGCTCCTATAATTCACCCCTCCACTTT.

The chain carries TRBV9 and TRBJ1-6, with TRBD1 matching over 10 bases. J lost 11 bases, V lost 3 bases, and 5 bases had no gene match. Per germline, CDR1 SGDLS and CDR2 YYNGEE. The length of the CDR3 is 14 residues. This CDR3 reads CASSGRGQGAPLHF. CDR3 DNA: TGTGCCAGCAGCGGACGAGGACAGGGGGCACCCCTCCACTTT.

This clone was detected a few times. The rearrangement uses TRBV30 and TRBJ1-2; 8 nucleotides align to TRBD1. V lost 2 bases to trimming and J lost 5 bases; unmatched junction nucleotides: 10. Germline lookup yields CDR1 GTSNPN and CDR2 SVGIG (reference sequence). This CDR3 spans 15 amino acids. Here the CDR3 reads CAWSTRTGLLYGYTF. The CDR3 nucleotides are TGTGCCTGGAGTACAAGGACAGGGTTACTATATGGCTACACCTTC.

Only a few counts were recorded for this clone. This rearrangement joins TRBV19 to TRBJ2-1, with TRBD2 identical over 7 bases. The V and J ends lost 0 bases and 7 bases, in that order; junction bases with no gene match: 18. CDR3 length: 19 residues. Germline V lookup: CDR1 LNHDA, CDR2 SQIVND (reference sequence). This chain's CDR3 is CASSIDPPRTGGIRNEQFF. CDR3 bases: TGTGCCAGTAGTATAGATCCTCCTCGTACCGGGGGGATCAGGAATGAGCAGTTCTTC. Full variable domain (remainder filled in from reference TRBV19 and TRBJ2-1): DGGITQSPKYLFRKEGQNVTLSCEQNLNHDAMYWYRQDPGQGLRLIYYSQIVNDFQKGDIAEGYSVSREKKESFPLTVTSAQKNPTAFYLCASSIDPPRTGGIRNEQFFGPGTRLTVL.

This chain connects TRBV28 to TRBJ1-3; perhaps TRBD1 as D (5 bases). V was pared by 3 bases and J by 0 bases, with 9 bases between. Germline V CDR1 and CDR2: MDHEN, SYDVKM. This CDR3 spans 15 amino acids. The CDR3 loop is CASSFGGGSGNTIYF. The DNA of the CDR3 is TGTGCCAGCAGTTTCGGGGGTGGCTCTGGAAACACCATATATTTT.

The V call is TRBV10-3, the J call TRBJ1-1; D might be TRBD1 (5 bases). Trimming cost V 3 bases and J 1 base, with 9 bases left between them. The germline gives CDR1 ENHRY, CDR2 SYGVKD. The CDR3 loop spans 14 amino acids. The CDR3 here is CAISEGTGNTEAFF. The DNA of the CDR3 is TGTGCCATCAGTGAAGGGACTGGGAACACTGAAGCTTTCTTT.

The gene calls are TRBV13 and TRBJ1-3; D unclear. Germline V gives CDR1 PRHDT, CDR2 FYEKMQ (reference sequence). The CDR3 length is 14 residues. V dropped 5 bases and J dropped 0 bases, with 8 bases sitting between them. The CDR3 loop reads CASSPYRSGNTIYF. The CDR3 bases are TGTGCCAGCAGCCCCTATCGCTCTGGAAACACCATATATTTT.

The rearrangement joins TRBV5-1 to TRBJ2-1; 12 nucleotides agree with TRBD2. The CDR3 runs 17 residues. The V gene's germline CDR1 is SGHRS and CDR2 YFSETQ. V trimming: 0 bases; J trimming: 5 bases; junction bases outside the gene matches: 6. The CDR3 here is CASSLGGTSGGHNEQFF. In nucleotides, the CDR3 is TGCGCCAGCAGCTTGGGGGGCACTAGCGGGGGGCACAATGAGCAGTTCTTC.

The V and J genes are TRBV15 and TRBJ1-2; possibly TRBD1 for D (6 bases). The V gene lost 5 bases and the J gene lost 3 bases, with 13 bases spanning the gap. The germline gives CDR1 LNHNV, CDR2 YYDKDF (reference sequence). This CDR3 has 14 amino acids. The CDR3 region has the DNA TGTGCCACCAGCCCACCACAGGGTCACTATGGCTACACCTTC. It is translated as CATSPPQGHYGYTF. Full variable domain (rest looked up from reference TRBV15 and TRBJ1-2): DAMVIQNPRYQVTQFGKPVTLSCSQTLNHNVMYWYQQKSSQAPKLLFHYYDKDFNNEADTPDNFQSRRPNTSFCFLDIRSPGLGDTAMYLCATSPPQGHYGYTFGSGTRLTVV.

This rearrangement joins TRBV27 to TRBJ2-2; D is undetermined. CDR1 is MNHEY, CDR2 SMNVEV, per germline (reference sequence). Trimming took 0 bases from V and 1 from J, leaving 9 bases between them. This CDR3 contains 16 residues. This CDR3 is CASSLSASMNTGELFF. Written as DNA, the CDR3 is TGTGCCAGCAGTTTATCGGCAAGTATGAACACCGGGGAGCTGTTTTTT.

There are a few counts of this clone. The genes are TRBV15 and TRBJ1-4; no clear D. Germline V gene sequence: CDR1 LNHNV, CDR2 YYDKDF (reference sequence). This CDR3 is 13 amino acids long. Trimming removed 1 base at V and 12 bases at J, with 12 bases between. CDR3 region: CATSRVVRRELFF. The CDR3 nucleotides read TGTGCCACCAGCAGAGTAGTGAGGAGGGAACTGTTTTTT.

This clone is medium-sized within its sample. The chain combines TRBV18 with TRBJ2-3, with a tentative D call TRBD1 (5 bases). CDR3 size: 13 residues. V was clipped by 6 bases and J by 0 bases, with 7 bases between them. The germline V gene encodes CDR1 KGHSH and CDR2 LQKENI. CDR3 bases: TGTGCCAGCTCCCACAGGAGCACAGATACGCAGTATTTT. It translates to CASSHRSTDTQYF.

The CDR3 protein is CASSEATGGTGELFF. The CDR3 nucleotides read TGTGCCAGCAGTGAAGCGACAGGGGGCACCGGGGAGCTGTTTTTT. The chain links TRBV2 to TRBJ2-2; 9 nucleotides agree with TRBD1. With V trimmed by 0 bases and J by 4 bases, 0 bases remained unmatched. The CDR3 is 15 residues long. Germline loops: CDR1 SNHLY, CDR2 FYNNEI.

This chain links TRBV6-6 with TRBJ1-5, with D tentatively TRBD1 (5 bases). The germline V gene encodes CDR1 MNHNY and CDR2 SVGAGI (reference sequence). This CDR3 is built from 16 residues. Trimming shortened V by 4 bases and J by 4 bases, and 17 bases separated the two germline ends. CDR3 residues: CASSWDAKGRNQPQHF. CDR3 nucleotide sequence: TGTGCCAGCAGTTGGGATGCGAAGGGGCGGAATCAGCCCCAGCATTTT.

This clone was observed a few times. The chain recombines TRBV11-2 with TRBJ2-7, with TRBD2 identical over 13 bases. V dropped 1 base and J dropped 2; count of bases not matched to a gene: 5. Germline CDR1 and CDR2: SGHAT and FQNNGV. The CDR3 sequence is 17 residues long. DNA of the CDR3: TGTGCCAGCAGCTTAGGAGGGACTAGCGGGGCTACCTACGAGCAGTACTTC. As protein: CASSLGGTSGATYEQYF.

This clone turned up a few times. This rearrangement joins TRBV19 to TRBJ2-7, with 7 bases identical to TRBD1. V trimming: 8 bases; J trimming: 0 bases; junction bases outside the gene matches: 7. CDR3 length: 14 amino acids. The germline CDR1 and CDR2 sequences are LNHDA and SQIVND (reference sequence). CDR3 residues: CASGRQGGSYEQYF. In nucleotides, the CDR3 is TGTGCCAGTGGTCGACAGGGCGGCTCCTACGAGCAGTACTTC.

V and J are TRBV4-3 and TRBJ2-5, with 15 bases aligning to TRBD2. V shed 0 bases, J shed 4 bases, and the junction held 9 bases outside the gene matches. The length of the CDR3 is 19 residues. Germline CDR1 LGHNA, CDR2 YSLEER. In DNA, the CDR3 is TGCGCCAGCAGCCAAGACCTCTGGACTAGCGGGGGGGCCGGAGAGACCCAGTACTTC. Its protein is CASSQDLWTSGGAGETQYF.